The 32 T cell receptor beta chains given below trace back to one sample, sequenced in a study of cytomegalovirus exposure and HLA in healthy donors. The PCR used 60 Vbeta and 13 Jbeta primers. Clones were sequenced by immunoSEQ multiplex PCR, and TCRdb holds only the in-frame ones, with some missing. The top ten hold over 3.5% of the sample, which has more than 85,000 clones, roughly 77% seen once. Source material: PBMCs. The receptors were sampled from a woman aged 45-65 years in good health and CMV-seropositive.

The sample holds one count of this clone. The rearrangement links TRBV2 to TRBJ1-1; possibly TRBD1 for D (5 bases). CDR3 length: 12 residues. Germline loops: CDR1 SNHLY, CDR2 FYNNEI. V lost 6 bases, J lost 6 bases, and 11 bases lay in between. The CDR3, as DNA: TGTGCCAGCAGGGGGGGGACGTCTGAAGCTTTCTTT. Translating gives CASRGGTSEAFF.

This clone was found once. The chain employs TRBV18 and TRBJ2-1; 8 bases are shared with TRBD1. The J segment lost 8 bases and the V segment lost 0 bases, leaving 6 bases of the junction unmatched. The CDR3 totals 15 residues. Germline CDR1 reads KGHSH; CDR2 reads LQKENI. CDR3 loop: CASSPPGQGNDEQFF. CDR3 DNA sequence: TGTGCCAGCTCACCACCAGGACAGGGTAACGATGAGCAGTTCTTC.

The chain recombines TRBV14 with TRBJ2-7; D remains ambiguous. The CDR3 has 11 amino acids. The ends were cut back, 5 bases at V and 4 bases at J, with 6 bases in the middle. Germline V gene sequence: CDR1 SGHDN, CDR2 FVKESK. Written as DNA, the CDR3 is TGTGCCAGCAGCGCACTGTACGAGCAGTACTTC. It translates to CASSALYEQYF.

With regard to this clone: At one end the junction does not follow the germline gene, possibly because of a read error. This chain connects TRBV14 to TRBJ2-1; 8 nucleotides align to TRBD2. CDR1 SGHDN and CDR2 FVKESK come from the germline V gene. This CDR3 is 17 amino acids long. The CDR3 here is CAGSQDYYREGWNEQFF. In nucleotides, the CDR3 is TGTGCCGGCAGCCAAGATTATTACCGGGAGGGTTGGAATGAGCAGTTCTTC.

V usage is TRBV5-5 and J usage is TRBJ1-5; D is perhaps TRBD1 (5 bases). The ends were cut back, 0 bases at V and 0 bases at J, with 13 bases in the middle. This CDR3 region has 17 residues. In germline, CDR1 is SGHKS, CDR2 YYEKEE (reference sequence). CDR3 loop: CASSLGLRGISNQPQHF. CDR3 in DNA: TGTGCCAGCAGCTTGGGCCTTCGGGGGATTAGCAATCAGCCCCAGCATTTT.

The V call is TRBV30, the J call TRBJ1-6; 10 positions agree with TRBD1. Trimming removed 0 bases from V and 12 bases from J; junction bases left unmatched: 2. The germline V gene has CDR1 GTSNPN and CDR2 SVGIG (reference sequence). CDR3 size: 13 residues. The CDR3 DNA reads TGTGCCTGGAGTGTAGGGACAGGGGTACCCCTCCACTTT. This gives the protein CAWSVGTGVPLHF.

The chain recombines TRBV27 with TRBJ2-7, with 9 positions matching TRBD2. J was trimmed by 1 base and V by 6 bases; bases with no gene match: 4. This CDR3 region has 14 residues. Germline assignment: CDR1 MNHEY and CDR2 SMNVEV (reference sequence). Here the CDR3 DNA reads TGTGCCAGCAGCCGTAGCGGGAGTTCCTACGAGCAGTACTTC. As protein: CASSRSGSSYEQYF.

This clone was recorded a few times. The gene calls are TRBV7-9 and TRBJ1-5, with TRBD1 matching over 10 bases. Germline CDR1 reads SEHNR; CDR2 reads FQNEAQ (reference sequence). Unmatched junction bases numbered 15, after V lost 5 bases and J lost 11 bases. The CDR3 extends over 16 amino acids. The CDR3 DNA follows: TGTGCCAGCAGCCTAGGGGACAGGGGCCATCTAGAGACCCAGCATTTT. The encoded protein is CASSLGDRGHLETQHF.

The chain is built from TRBV7-3 and TRBJ1-2, with TRBD1 matching over 8 bases. J lost 5 bases, V lost 5 bases, and 7 bases had no gene match. The CDR3 is 14 residues long. CDR1 and CDR2 from the germline V gene are SGHTA and FQGTGA. CDR3 coding DNA: TGTGCCAGCAGCCCCGGACAGGGCGTTTATGGCTACACCTTC. Its translation is CASSPGQGVYGYTF.

Only a few counts were recorded for this clone. CDR3 loop: CASSGGTNEQFF. CDR3 DNA sequence: TGTGCCAGCTCAGGGGGAACGAATGAGCAGTTCTTC. The gene calls are TRBV9 and TRBJ2-1, with 7 nucleotides matching TRBD1. The junction had 5 bases not matched to a gene; V was cut back by 7 bases and J by 7 bases. The CDR3 extends over 12 amino acids. Germline V lookup: CDR1 SGDLS, CDR2 YYNGEE.

In DNA, the CDR3 is TGTGCCAGCAGCCCCGGGGGCGGGGGGGACGAGCAGTACTTC. Its protein is CASSPGGGGDEQYF. This sequence joins TRBV7-9 and TRBJ2-7; TRBD2 agrees at 9 bases. Trimming at V came to 5 bases and at J to 5 bases, leaving 7 bases not matched to a gene. Germline CDR1 and CDR2: SEHNR and FQNEAQ (reference sequence). This CDR3 contains 14 residues.

The chain uses TRBV5-1 and TRBJ2-5; 11 bases line up with TRBD1. CDR3 length equals 16 residues. Trimming removed 3 bases from V and 3 bases from J; junction bases left unmatched: 7. Germline CDR1 SGHRS, CDR2 YFSETQ. CDR3 bases: TGCGCCAGCAGCTCCCGGACAGGGGGCTTGGAAGAGACCCAGTACTTC. Translated: CASSSRTGGLEETQYF. The complete variable domain, with remaining parts taken from reference TRBV5-1 and TRBJ2-5, reads KAGVTQTPRYLIKTRGQQVTLSCSPISGHRSVSWYQQTPGQGLQFLFEYFSETQRNKGNFPGRFSGRQFSNSRSEMNVSTLELGDSALYLCASSSRTGGLEETQYFGPGTRLLVL.

V and J are TRBV14 and TRBJ2-7; TRBD2 agrees at 15 bases. This CDR3 spans 14 amino acids. After removal of 3 bases from V and 11 bases from J, the junction contained 5 bases not matched to a gene. Looked up from germline, CDR1 is SGHDN and CDR2 is FVKESK. CDR3 sequence (DNA): TGTGCCAGCAGCCATGACGGACTAGCGGGAGGGGAGTACTTC. Its protein product is CASSHDGLAGGEYF.

The chain links TRBV5-4 to TRBJ2-1, with 12 bases identical to TRBD2. V trimming: 1 base; J trimming: 0 bases; junction bases outside the gene matches: 11. This CDR3 spans 20 amino acids. Germline V CDR1 and CDR2: SGHNT, YYREEE (reference sequence). This CDR3 reads CASSLSIGLAGTRSYNEQFF. Here the CDR3 DNA reads TGTGCCAGCAGCTTGAGTATAGGACTAGCGGGGACCCGCTCCTACAATGAGCAGTTCTTC. The complete variable domain, with remaining parts taken from reference TRBV5-4 and TRBJ2-1, reads ETGVTQSPTHLIKTRGQQVTLRCSSQSGHNTVSWYQQALGQGPQFIFQYYREEENGRGNFPPRFSGLQFPNYSSELNVNALELDDSALYLCASSLSIGLAGTRSYNEQFFGPGTRLTVL.

The chain recombines TRBV6-1 with TRBJ1-5, with D possibly matching TRBD1 (5 bases). V was pared by 6 bases and J by 6 bases, with 15 bases between. Germline V lookup: CDR1 MNHNS, CDR2 SASEGT. This CDR3 is built from 14 residues. The CDR3 DNA follows: TGTGCCAGCAGCCTAGACAGTCCCAGTCAGCCCCAGCATTTT. Protein sequence: CASSLDSPSQPQHF.

This sequence joins TRBV18 and TRBJ2-2; perhaps TRBD2 as D (5 bases). CDR1 and CDR2 from the germline V gene are KGHSH and LQKENI. This CDR3 comprises 15 residues. V lost 6 bases to trimming and J lost 5 bases, with 16 bases between them. The CDR3 DNA reads as TGTGCCAGCTCCTTTCGGGATCCTCAAACCGGGGAGCTGTTTTTT. It specifies CASSFRDPQTGELFF.

This clone was found a few times. The chain couples TRBV19 to TRBJ1-4, with TRBD1 as a possible D gene (5 bases). There are 15 residues in the CDR3. Deletions cut 6 bases from V and 0 bases from J, with 11 bases between. Germline V gene lookup returns CDR1 LNHDA and CDR2 SQIVND (reference sequence). CDR3 nucleotides: TGTGCCAGTAGACAGGTGGCGGCAACTAATGAAAAACTGTTTTTT. It translates to CASRQVAATNEKLFF.

The chain uses TRBV27 and TRBJ2-3, with D possibly matching TRBD2 (6 bases). Trimming took 3 bases from V and 0 from J, leaving 10 bases between them. This CDR3 comprises 15 residues. Per the germline V gene, CDR1 is MNHEY and CDR2 is SMNVEV (reference sequence). The chain's CDR3 is CASSFRDSSTDTQYF. Here the CDR3 DNA reads TGTGCCAGCAGTTTCCGGGACTCCAGCACAGATACGCAGTATTTT.

Remarks on this clone: An end of the junction differs from the germline gene, which may be a read error. The rearrangement joins TRBV18 to TRBJ1-5; D uncertain. Germline lookup yields CDR1 KGHSH and CDR2 LQKENI. The CDR3 runs to 13 residues. The CDR3 bases are TGTGCCGGCTCACCGGTGGAGGATCAGCCCCAGCATTTT. Translated: CAGSPVEDQPQHF. The complete variable domain, with remaining parts taken from reference TRBV18 and TRBJ1-5, reads NAGVMQNPRHLVRRRGQEARLRCSPMKGHSHVYWYRQLPEEGLKFMVYLQKENIIDESGMPKERFSAEFPKEGPSILRIQQVVRGDSAAYFCAGSPVEDQPQHFGDGTRLSIL.

The V and J genes are TRBV7-9 and TRBJ2-7; tentatively, D is TRBD2 (6 bases). CDR1 and CDR2 from the germline V gene are SEHNR and FQNEAQ (reference sequence). The ends were cut back, 2 bases at V and 4 bases at J, with 15 bases in the middle. CDR3 size: 15 residues. CDR3 region: CASSLRGGTAYEQYF. Written as DNA, the CDR3 is TGTGCCAGCAGCTTAAGGGGCGGGACGGCGTACGAGCAGTACTTC.

This clone has a single count. V usage is TRBV5-1 and J usage is TRBJ2-5; 9 nucleotides match TRBD1. The germline gives CDR1 SGHRS, CDR2 YFSETQ. There are 15 residues in the CDR3. V lost 0 bases and J lost 4; bases outside the gene matches: 4. The CDR3 coding sequence is TGCGCCAGCAGCTTGGCCGGGACAGGGCGAGAGACCCAGTACTTC. It is translated as CASSLAGTGRETQYF.

The chain has TRBV4-1 and TRBJ1-1; TRBD1 might be the D (6 bases). Germline V gene lookup returns CDR1 MGHRA and CDR2 YSYEKL. The CDR3 spans 17 residues. V gave up 2 bases and J gave up 0 bases, with 16 bases separating them. CDR3 residues: CASSQPLLGTMNTEAFF. The CDR3 DNA follows: TGCGCCAGCAGCCAACCACTCCTCGGGACAATGAACACTGAAGCTTTCTTT.

The rearrangement links TRBV29-1 to TRBJ1-2; D is uncertain. Germline V CDR1 and CDR2: SQVTM, ANQGSEA. Trimming shortened V by 3 bases and J by 1 base, and 9 bases separated the two germline ends. CDR3 size: 13 residues. The CDR3 here is CSVEGSNNYGYTF. The CDR3, as DNA: TGCAGCGTTGAGGGCAGTAATAACTATGGCTACACCTTC.

This chain joins TRBV6-5 and TRBJ2-5; TRBD2 aligns across 9 bases. CDR1 MNHEY and CDR2 SVGAGI come from the germline V gene. The V gene end was trimmed by 6 bases and the J gene end by 2 bases; junction bases not matched to a gene: 4. The CDR3 is 14 residues long. DNA for the CDR3: TGTGCCAGCAGCCTAGCGGGGCGGCAAGAGACCCAGTACTTC. Its translation: CASSLAGRQETQYF.

The V gene is TRBV29-1, the J gene TRBJ1-1, with D tentatively TRBD1 (6 bases). V was trimmed by 4 bases and J by 1 base, leaving 16 bases between them. The germline gives CDR1 SQVTM, CDR2 ANQGSEA. The CDR3 is made up of 15 amino acids. CDR3 protein: CSVGGDIWENTEAFF. The CDR3 DNA is TGCAGCGTTGGAGGGGACATTTGGGAGAACACTGAAGCTTTCTTT. The variable domain in full, with the rest retrieved from reference TRBV29-1 and TRBJ1-1, is SAVISQKPSRDICQRGTSLTIQCQVDSQVTMMFWYRQQPGQSLTLIATANQGSEATYESGFVIDKFPISRPNLTFSTLTVSNMSPEDSSIYLCSVGGDIWENTEAFFGQGTRLTVV.

The chain joins TRBV7-8 to TRBJ2-2; D gene ambiguous. V lost 1 base and J 0 bases, leaving 6 bases between the germline ends. This CDR3 region has 15 residues. From germline, CDR1 is SGHVS and CDR2 FQNEAQ. In nucleotides, the CDR3 is TGTGCCAGCAGCTTAGGGGCAGCGAACACCGGGGAGCTGTTTTTT. Translated, it gives CASSLGAANTGELFF.

This clone was seen only once. V usage is TRBV25-1 and J usage is TRBJ1-2; TRBD1 matches 8 bases. Germline CDR1 MGHDK, CDR2 SYGVNS. This CDR3 comprises 12 residues. Trimming took 5 bases from V and 11 from J; bases not matched to a gene: 7. The CDR3 region is CASSTPGGLYTF. DNA of the CDR3: TGTGCCAGCAGTACTCCAGGGGGCTTGTACACCTTC.

The chain employs TRBV15 and TRBJ1-6; D is undetermined. This CDR3 comprises 15 residues. Germline assignment: CDR1 LNHNV and CDR2 YYDKDF (reference sequence). Trimming cost V 0 bases and J 8 bases, with 11 bases left between them. Written as DNA, the CDR3 is TGTGCCACCAGCAGAGAGGCGGGGTCAGATTCACCCCTCCACTTT. It codes for CATSREAGSDSPLHF.

The chain recombines TRBV2 with TRBJ2-7, with D possibly being TRBD1 (6 bases). The V and J ends lost 7 bases and 4 bases respectively, with 8 bases between them. The CDR3 totals 11 residues. Germline CDR1 SNHLY, CDR2 FYNNEI. As DNA, the CDR3 is TGTGCCAGCATGAGGGGGTACGAGCAGTACTTC. Translating it yields CASMRGYEQYF. Variable domain in full (rest from reference TRBV2 and TRBJ2-7): EPEVTQTPSHQVTQMGQEVILRCVPISNHLYFYWYRQILGQKVEFLVSFYNNEISEKSEIFDDQFSVERPDGSNFTLKIRSTKLEDSAMYFCASMRGYEQYFGPGTRLTVT.

V and J are TRBV21-1 and TRBJ2-3; the table's D gene call, TRBD2, was not cross checked with the DNA. TRBV21-1 is tagged as a pseudogene. The CDR3 length is 18 residues. The CDR3 region is CASIVGLAGGARADTQYF. CDR3 nucleotide sequence: TGTGCCAGCATCGTGGGACTAGCGGGAGGGGCGAGGGCAGATACGCAGTATTTT.

This clone showed up just once. The V gene is TRBV7-9, the J gene TRBJ1-2, with a weak D call TRBD1 (6 bases). Germline V gene lookup returns CDR1 SEHNR and CDR2 FQNEAQ (reference sequence). This CDR3 is built from 16 residues. Trimming cost V 4 bases and J 4 bases, with 19 bases left between them. The CDR3 reads CASSSPTGQPIYGYTF. Written as DNA, the CDR3 is TGTGCCAGCAGCTCACCCACTGGACAGCCTATCTATGGCTACACCTTC. Full variable domain (remainder filled in from reference TRBV7-9 and TRBJ1-2): DTGVSQNPRHKITKRGQNVTFRCDPISEHNRLYWYRQTLGQGPEFLTYFQNEAQLEKSRLLSDRFSAERPKGSFSTLEIQRTEQGDSAMYLCASSSPTGQPIYGYTFGSGTRLTVV.

The V call is TRBV6-1, the J call TRBJ2-2, with 9 positions matching TRBD1. CDR1 is MNHNS and CDR2 is SASEGT in the germline V gene. The CDR3 covers 15 residues. The trim removed 6 bases at V and 4 bases at J, leaving 6 bases unmatched. The CDR3, as DNA: TGTGCCAGCAGGTCCGGGACAGGGTCCACCGGGGAGCTGTTTTTT. It yields the protein CASRSGTGSTGELFF.